This entry is about one TCR beta chain. What it binds is unknown. The germline V gene has CDR1 LGHNA and CDR2 YSLEER. Trimming stripped 1 base from V and 9 bases from J, with 16 bases between. The CDR3 is 15 residues long. The entry originates in a study of OX40 agonist ivuxolimab in advanced cancers. The wider study: Previous treatment with anti-PD-1, anti-PD-L1 or anti-CTLA-4 therapy was allowed; less than 45% had received some. Three patients showed partial responses: one hepatocellular carcinoma and two cutaneous melanoma cases. Study-level points and caveats: In the 0.1 to 3.0 mg/kg range, CD4+ and CD8+ blood T cells had expanded clonally by week 6. CD8+ T cells (on average) carried more expanded clones than CD4+ T cells.

The protocol was immunoSEQ multiplex PCR, while the TCRdb copy is restricted to in-frame clones and leaves out a portion. The sample carries 30,000 to 45,000 clones, approximately 80% recorded once. The TCR comes from an adult with an advanced solid tumor such as melanoma, head and neck, liver or kidney cancer. Sample: CD4+ or CD8+ T cells sorted from blood, taken in a trial of the OX40 agonist ivuxolimab. The chain employs TRBV4-3 and TRBJ2-1; D is undetermined. The CDR3 sequence is CASSQGVDQSVEQFF. CDR3 nucleotide sequence: TGCGCCAGCAGCCAAGGGGTTGATCAGTCAGTTGAGCAGTTCTTC.